Shown below are 3 T cell receptor beta chains from a single sample sequenced in a study of blood T cell repertoires in COVID-19. Sequencing was performed with immunoSEQ multiplex PCR; in TCRdb, only in-frame clones are kept and a portion is missing. The table shows 80,000 to 100,000 clones, with about 80% occurring only once. Specimen: peripheral blood. These receptors originate from a man in his 70s with acute or convalescent COVID-19.

J is TRBJ2-7 and V is TRBV27; 11 bases match TRBD1. The ends lost 6 bases at V and 5 bases at J; junction bases unmatched: 9. The CDR3 consists of 15 residues. CDR1 is MNHEY, CDR2 SMNVEV, per germline (reference sequence). CDR3 sequence (DNA): TGTGCCAGCAGGGACCCGGGACAGGGGGTCCACGAGCAGTACTTC. It translates to CASRDPGQGVHEQYF.

The J gene is TRBJ1-5, the V gene TRBV5-1, with unresolved D. V shed 4 bases and J shed 0 bases, with 11 bases lying between them. CDR1 SGHRS and CDR2 YFSETQ come from the germline V gene. The CDR3 totals 15 residues. The CDR3 spells CASSMDGDSNQPQHF. The CDR3 DNA is TGCGCCAGCAGCATGGACGGGGATAGCAATCAGCCCCAGCATTTT.

V and J are TRBV27 and TRBJ2-7, with 8 positions matching TRBD2. Germline-derived CDR1 and CDR2 are MNHEY and SMNVEV (reference sequence). After removal of 6 bases from V and 2 bases from J, the junction contained 3 bases not matched to a gene. The CDR3 is 13 amino acids. The CDR3 region is CASRGAGAYEQYF. CDR3 bases: TGTGCCAGCAGAGGAGCGGGAGCCTACGAGCAGTACTTC.